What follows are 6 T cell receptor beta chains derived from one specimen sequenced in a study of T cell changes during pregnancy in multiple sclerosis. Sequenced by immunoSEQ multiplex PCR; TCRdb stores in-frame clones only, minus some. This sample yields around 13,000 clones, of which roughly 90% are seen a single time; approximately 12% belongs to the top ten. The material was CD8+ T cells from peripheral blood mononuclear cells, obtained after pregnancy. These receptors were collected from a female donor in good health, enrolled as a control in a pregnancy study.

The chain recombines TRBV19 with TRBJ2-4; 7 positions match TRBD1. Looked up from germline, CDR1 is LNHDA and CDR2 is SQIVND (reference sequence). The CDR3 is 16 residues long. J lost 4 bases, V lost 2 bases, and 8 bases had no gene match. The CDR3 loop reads CASSISWDSLKNIQYF. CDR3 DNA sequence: TGTGCCAGTAGTATATCGTGGGACAGCTTAAAAAACATTCAGTACTTC.

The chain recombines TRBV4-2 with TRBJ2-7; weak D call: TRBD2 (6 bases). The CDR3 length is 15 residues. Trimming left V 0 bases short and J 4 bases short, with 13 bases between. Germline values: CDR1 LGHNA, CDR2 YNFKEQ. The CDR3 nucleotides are TGTGCCAGCAGCCAAGAACGGGAGCCTACTTACGAGCAGTACTTC. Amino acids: CASSQEREPTYEQYF.

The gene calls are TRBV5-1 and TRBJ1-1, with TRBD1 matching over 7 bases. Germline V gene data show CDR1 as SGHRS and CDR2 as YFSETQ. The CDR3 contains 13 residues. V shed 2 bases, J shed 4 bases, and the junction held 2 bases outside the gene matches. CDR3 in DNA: TGCGCCAGCAGCTTCGACAGGGCCACTGAAGCTTTCTTT. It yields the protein CASSFDRATEAFF.

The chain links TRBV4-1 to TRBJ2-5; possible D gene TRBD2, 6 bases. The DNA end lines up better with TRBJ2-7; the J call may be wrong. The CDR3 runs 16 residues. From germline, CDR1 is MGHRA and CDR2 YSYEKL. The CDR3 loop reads CASSQATGLITYEQYF. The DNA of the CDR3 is TGCGCCAGCAGCCAAGCCACGGGACTCATAACCTACGAGCAGTACTTC.

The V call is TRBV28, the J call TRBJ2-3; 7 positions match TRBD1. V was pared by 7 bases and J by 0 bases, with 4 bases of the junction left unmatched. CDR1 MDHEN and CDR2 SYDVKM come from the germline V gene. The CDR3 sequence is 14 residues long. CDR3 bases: TGTGCCAGCACCTCGACAGGGAGCACAGATACGCAGTATTTT. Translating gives CASTSTGSTDTQYF.

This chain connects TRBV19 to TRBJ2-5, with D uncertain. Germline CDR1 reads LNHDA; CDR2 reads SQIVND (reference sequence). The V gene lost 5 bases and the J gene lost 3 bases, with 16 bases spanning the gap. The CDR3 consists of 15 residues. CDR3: CASSSRGIFEETQYF. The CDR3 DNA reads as TGTGCCAGTAGTTCGAGAGGTATATTTGAAGAGACCCAGTACTTC.